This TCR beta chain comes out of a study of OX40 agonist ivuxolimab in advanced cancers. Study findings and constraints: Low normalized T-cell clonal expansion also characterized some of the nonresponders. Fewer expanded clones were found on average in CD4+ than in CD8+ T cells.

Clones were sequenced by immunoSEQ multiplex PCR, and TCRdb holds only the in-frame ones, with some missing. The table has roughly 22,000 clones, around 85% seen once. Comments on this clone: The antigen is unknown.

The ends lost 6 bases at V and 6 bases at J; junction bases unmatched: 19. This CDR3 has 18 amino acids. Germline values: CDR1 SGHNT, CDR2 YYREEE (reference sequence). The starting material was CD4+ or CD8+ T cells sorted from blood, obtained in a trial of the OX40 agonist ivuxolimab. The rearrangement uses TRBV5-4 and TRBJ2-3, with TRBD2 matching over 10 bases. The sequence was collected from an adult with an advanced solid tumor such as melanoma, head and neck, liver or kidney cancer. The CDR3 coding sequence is TGTGCCAGCACTACCTGGGGACACTCGGCTAGCGGGAGCGATACGCAGTATTTT. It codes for CASTTWGHSASGSDTQYF.